One and the same sample provided the 8 T cell receptor beta chains below, sequenced in a study of cytomegalovirus exposure and HLA in healthy donors. The primer mix had 60 Vbeta and 13 Jbeta primers. The assay was immunoSEQ multiplex PCR, and TCRdb's table has in-frame clones only and misses some. The sample includes 150,000 to 200,000 clones, about 80% seen only once; the top ten take less than 1.2%. Sequenced: PBMCs. Receptors were obtained from a middle-aged woman in good health and CMV-seronegative.

The chain recombines TRBV5-4 with TRBJ2-1, with D possibly TRBD1 on 6 matching bases. Trimming cost V 2 bases and J 0 bases, with 9 bases left between them. Germline V gene data show CDR1 as SGHNT and CDR2 as YYREEE (reference sequence). CDR3 length equals 15 residues. CDR3 in amino acids: CASSFDRPSYNEQFF. CDR3 DNA sequence: TGTGCCAGCAGCTTTGACAGGCCCTCCTACAATGAGCAGTTCTTC. The entire variable domain, with the rest obtained from reference TRBV5-4 and TRBJ2-1, is as follows: ETGVTQSPTHLIKTRGQQVTLRCSSQSGHNTVSWYQQALGQGPQFIFQYYREEENGRGNFPPRFSGLQFPNYSSELNVNALELDDSALYLCASSFDRPSYNEQFFGPGTRLTVL.

The chain is built from TRBV7-8 and TRBJ1-2; no definite D call. The CDR3 covers 12 residues. Germline CDR1 reads SGHVS; CDR2 reads FQNEAQ. V lost 5 bases to trimming and J lost 0 bases, with 4 bases between them. CDR3 in amino acids: CASSRANYGYTF. CDR3 in DNA: TGTGCCAGCAGCAGAGCTAACTATGGCTACACCTTC. Using reference TRBV7-8 and TRBJ1-2 for the parts outside the CDR3, the full variable domain is GAGVSQSPRYKVAKRGQDVALRCDPISGHVSLFWYQQALGQGPEFLTYFQNEAQLDKSGLPSDRFFAERPEGSVSTLKIQRTQQEDSAVYLCASSRANYGYTFGSGTRLTVV.

The chain joins TRBV7-3 to TRBJ2-5, with TRBD2 identical over 10 bases. Germline values: CDR1 SGHTA, CDR2 FQGTGA. The CDR3 consists of 16 residues. The V segment lost 2 bases and the J segment 4 bases; nucleotides outside the gene matches: 7. For the CDR3, the DNA is TGTGCCAGCAGCTTAGGACTAGCGGCGAGGGGAGAGACCCAGTACTTC. It codes for CASSLGLAARGETQYF.

The chain combines TRBV5-1 with TRBJ1-4; no firm D call. Germline-derived CDR1 and CDR2 are SGHRS and YFSETQ. V was clipped by 0 bases and J by 0 bases, with 12 bases between them. The CDR3 runs 17 residues. The CDR3 here is CASSLGRRPTTNEKLFF. As DNA, the CDR3 is TGCGCCAGCAGCTTGGGGCGGCGCCCTACAACTAATGAAAAACTGTTTTTT.

The chain joins TRBV9 to TRBJ1-3, with D tentatively TRBD1 (6 bases). The CDR3 runs 14 residues. V was clipped by 4 bases and J by 4 bases, with 12 bases between them. Looked up from germline, CDR1 is SGDLS and CDR2 is YYNGEE. This CDR3 is CASSSRQEGNTIYF. CDR3 nucleotide sequence: TGTGCCAGCAGCTCACGACAGGAGGGAAACACCATATATTTT.

The gene calls are TRBV6-1 and TRBJ1-1; TRBD1 agrees at 7 bases. Germline V lookup: CDR1 MNHNS, CDR2 SASEGT. The CDR3 is 15 amino acids. With 6 bases clipped from V and 1 base from J, the junction kept 8 bases outside the gene matches. This CDR3 is CASSQRTGGNTEAFF. The CDR3 DNA reads as TGTGCCAGCAGCCAAAGGACAGGCGGGAACACTGAAGCTTTCTTT.

This chain uses TRBV5-1 with TRBJ2-7; D is unclear. The CDR3 runs 15 residues. Germline CDR1 SGHRS, CDR2 YFSETQ. The germline V and J ends were trimmed by 2 bases and 2 bases, with 14 bases remaining between them. Written as DNA, the CDR3 is TGCGCCAGCAGCTTAATAGGCCAGGCCCCCTACGAGCAGTACTTC. Translating gives CASSLIGQAPYEQYF. Based on the CDR3 plus reference TRBV5-1 and TRBJ2-7, the full variable domain is KAGVTQTPRYLIKTRGQQVTLSCSPISGHRSVSWYQQTPGQGLQFLFEYFSETQRNKGNFPGRFSGRQFSNSRSEMNVSTLELGDSALYLCASSLIGQAPYEQYFGPGTRLTVT.

The rearrangement links TRBV2 to TRBJ1-5; D perhaps matches TRBD1 (5 bases). Trimming removed 1 base at V and 5 bases at J, with 9 bases between. Germline V gene sequence: CDR1 SNHLY, CDR2 FYNNEI. This CDR3 comprises 14 residues. CDR3 sequence: CASSEGAGYQPQHF. The CDR3, as DNA: TGTGCCAGCAGTGAAGGGGCAGGGTATCAGCCCCAGCATTTT. Drawing the rest from reference TRBV2 and TRBJ1-5, the complete variable domain is EPEVTQTPSHQVTQMGQEVILRCVPISNHLYFYWYRQILGQKVEFLVSFYNNEISEKSEIFDDQFSVERPDGSNFTLKIRSTKLEDSAMYFCASSEGAGYQPQHFGDGTRLSIL.